These T cell receptor beta chains were read from a single sample in a study of shared clonotypes between healthy human individuals. Clones were sequenced by immunoSEQ multiplex PCR, and TCRdb holds only the in-frame ones, with some missing. The data show about 980,000 clones, 76% seen once. Sequenced: memory CD4+ T cells sorted from blood. The receptors come from a man younger than 30 in good health. Each CDR3 is given with its conserved first and last residue. The D gene is left open where the match is weak. Size tells how often a clone was seen (once, few, many) or the class of an expanded clone, and some rows leave it out.

J	D	size	V	DNA	CDR3
TRBJ2-2	TRBD2	few	TRBV30	TGTGCCGGGCGGGGGTGGACCGGGGAGCTGTTTTTT	CAGRGWTGELFF
TRBJ2-1	-	-	TRBV18	TGTGCCAGCTCACCCACCTTGCGAACCACCTACAATGAGCAGTTCTTC	CASSPTLRTTYNEQFF
TRBJ2-1	-	-	TRBV6-5	TGTGCCAGCTTCCGGGACAGCGGGGTCAATGAGCAGTTCTTC	CASFRDSGVNEQFF
TRBJ2-5	TRBD2	once	TRBV7-9	TGTGCCAGCAGCTTGGGAGGACTAGACCAAGAGACCCAGTACTTC	CASSLGGLDQETQYF
TRBJ2-6	-	-	TRBV6-6	TGTGCCAGCGCCAGAAGCAAATCTGGGGCCAACGTCCTGACTTTC	CASARSKSGANVLTF
TRBJ1-1	-	-	TRBV28	TGTGCCAGCAGTTTGGGACAAATGAACACTGAAGCTTTCTTT	CASSLGQMNTEAFF
TRBJ2-2	-	-	TRBV4-1	TGCGCCAGCAGCCCAGGGGCGAGGGGAGAGACCGGGGAGCTGTTTTTT	CASSPGARGETGELFF
TRBJ2-5	-	-	TRBV9	TGTGCCAGCAGCGTTTTGGGGGAGTACCAAGAGACCCAGTACTTC	CASSVLGEYQETQYF
TRBJ2-5	TRBD1	-	TRBV2	TGTGCCAGCGAGTTGACGAGGACAGGTCAAGAGACCCAGTACTTC	CASELTRTGQETQYF
TRBJ1-6	-	few	TRBV6-5	TGTGCCAGCAGTGGCTGGGACTCCTCATCACCCCTCCACTTT	CASSGWDSSSPLHF
TRBJ1-4	-	-	TRBV30	TGTGCCTGGAGTGGTATGGTCCGGGGGGAAAAACTGTTTTTT	CAWSGMVRGEKLFF
TRBJ2-2	-	-	TRBV10-2	TGCGCCAGCATAAGTGAGCCCTCGAACACCGGGGAGCTGTTTTTT	CASISEPSNTGELFF
TRBJ1-1	TRBD1	few	TRBV5-1	TGCGCCAGCAGCACAGGGGTGAGAACTGAAGCTTTCTTT	CASSTGVRTEAFF
TRBJ2-7	TRBD2	once	TRBV30	TGTGCCTGGAGTGTACTTGTGACTAGCGGGAGTTTCCACGAGCAGTACTTC	CAWSVLVTSGSFHEQYF
TRBJ1-6	TRBD1	-	TRBV11-1	TGTGCCAGCAGCTCGGACAGGGGCGCCGGATCACCCCTCCACTTT	CASSSDRGAGSPLHF
TRBJ2-3	TRBD2	-	TRBV5-1	TGCGCCAGCAGCATAGGACTAGCGGGGGCCCCCACAGATACGCAGTATTTT	CASSIGLAGAPTDTQYF
TRBJ2-3	-	-	TRBV6-6	TGTGCCAGCAGTAAAGACCTTGCTACAGATACGCAGTATTTT	CASSKDLATDTQYF
TRBJ2-4	TRBD2	-	TRBV5-1	TGCGCCAGCAGCTTGGGGGGTGTACTGGCCGGGACTAGCGGGAGGAGTCAAAACATTCAGTACTTC	CASSLGGVLAGTSGRSQNIQYF
TRBJ2-7	-	-	TRBV28	TGTGCCAGCAGCAGATACGAGCAGTACTTC	CASSRYEQYF
TRBJ2-3	-	-	TRBV20-1	TGCAGTGCTAGGGGAGATACGCAGTATTTT	CSARGDTQYF
TRBJ2-3	-	-	TRBV5-1	TGCGCCAGCAGGGAGCGGGTGGCAGATACGCAGTATTTT	CASRERVADTQYF
TRBJ1-1	-	-	TRBV5-6	TGTGCCAGCAGCTCCCGACGGGGAGCAGCGGCTTTCTTT	CASSSRRGAAAFF
TRBJ2-1	TRBD1	-	TRBV18	TGTGCCAGCTCACCAACCCAAGGGGGCGCGGGGCAGTTCTTC	CASSPTQGGAGQFF
TRBJ2-7	-	-	TRBV30	TGTGCCTGGACCGCCAACAGGGAATTCTACGAGCAGTACTTC	CAWTANREFYEQYF
TRBJ2-1	TRBD2	-	TRBV6-5	TGTGCCAGCAGAGGTTATGGCGGGGGGGACAATGAGCAGTTCTTC	CASRGYGGGDNEQFF
TRBJ2-5	TRBD2	once	TRBV5-1	TGCGCCAGCAGCGGAAGCGGGGGACGGGGAGAGACCCAGTACTTC	CASSGSGGRGETQYF
TRBJ1-2	-	-	TRBV28	TGTGCCAGCAGTTTATTAAAGGGGTATGGCTACACCTTC	CASSLLKGYGYTF
TRBJ2-2	-	-	TRBV7-9	TGTGCCAGCAGCTATGACAGCTCGAACACCGGGGAGCTGTTTTTT	CASSYDSSNTGELFF
TRBJ2-7	TRBD1	-	TRBV18	TGTGCCAGCTCACCAGGGACAGGGAAAAACTACGAGCAGTACTTC	CASSPGTGKNYEQYF
TRBJ2-6	-	-	TRBV28	TGTGCCAGCACCAAAAGCTCTGGGGCCAACGTCCTGACTTTC	CASTKSSGANVLTF
TRBJ1-5	-	-	TRBV6-5	TGTGCCAGCAGTCCCGATTTGGGGCAGCCCCAGCATTTT	CASSPDLGQPQHF
TRBJ1-3	-	-	TRBV6-5	TGTGCCACCCGACGGGGCTCCTCTGGAAACACCATATATTTT	CATRRGSSGNTIYF
TRBJ1-3	TRBD1	-	TRBV11-2	TGTGCCAGCAGCTTAGGGGGACAGGGCTCTGGAAACACCATATATTTT	CASSLGGQGSGNTIYF
TRBJ1-5	-	few	TRBV19	TGTGCCAGTAGTATCGTAGGGCGGGAGCCCCAGCATTTT	CASSIVGREPQHF
TRBJ2-7	-	-	TRBV7-2	TGTGCCAGCAGCTTAGTTCAGGACTCCTACGAGCAGTACTTC	CASSLVQDSYEQYF
TRBJ1-1	-	-	TRBV25-1	TGTGCCAGCAGTCGGGGGAATGAAGCTTTCTTT	CASSRGNEAFF
TRBJ1-6	TRBD1	-	TRBV6-5	TGTGCCAGCAGGACACAGGGGGCTAATTCACCCCTCCACTTT	CASRTQGANSPLHF
TRBJ2-3	TRBD1	-	TRBV7-8	TGTGCCAGCAGCTCCCCGGACAGGGTGGCAGATACGCAGTATTTT	CASSSPDRVADTQYF
TRBJ2-1	TRBD1	-	TRBV10-3	TGTGCCATCAGTGAGTCGGGGGACAGGTACAATGAGCAGTTCTTC	CAISESGDRYNEQFF
TRBJ1-3	-	-	TRBV30	TGTGCCTGGAGTGTAGGCGATGGAAACACCATATATTTT	CAWSVGDGNTIYF
TRBJ2-2	-	few	TRBV12-1	TGTGCCAGCAGCTTTGATCGACAGGGGAGGACCGGGGAGCTGTTTTTT	CASSFDRQGRTGELFF
TRBJ1-2	-	-	TRBV7-9	TGTGCCAGCAGCCTAAGGCCCGGCGCTAACTATGGCTACACCTTC	CASSLRPGANYGYTF
TRBJ1-1	-	once	TRBV7-2	TGTGCCAGCAGCTTAGGGGGGGGTGTCACTGAAGCTTTCTTT	CASSLGGGVTEAFF
TRBJ2-7	TRBD2	once	TRBV27	TGTGCCAGCAGAGATAGCGGGAGCTCCTACGAGCAGTACTTC	CASRDSGSSYEQYF
TRBJ1-6	TRBD1	-	TRBV5-1	TGCGCCAGCAGCTTGAGGGACAGGGCTTCACCCCTCCACTTT	CASSLRDRASPLHF
TRBJ2-1	TRBD2	many	TRBV11-3	TGTGCCAGCAGCAAGGGACTAGCGGGAGGGGACAATGAGCAGTTCTTC	CASSKGLAGGDNEQFF
TRBJ1-1	-	-	TRBV28	TGTGCCAGCACACTAGGCAGCTCGAACACTGAAGCTTTCTTT	CASTLGSSNTEAFF
TRBJ1-6	-	-	TRBV11-2	TGTGCCAGCAGCTCGAGGCCCGAGGGACATAATAATTCACCCCTCCACTTT	CASSSRPEGHNNSPLHF
TRBJ2-1	TRBD1	-	TRBV7-8	TGTGCCAGCAGCTTCGCAGACAGGGGGTTTTACAATGAGCAGTTCTTC	CASSFADRGFYNEQFF
TRBJ2-4	TRBD1	-	TRBV15	TGTGCCACCAGCGTGGGGGACAGTATAGCCAAAAACATTCAGTACTTC	CATSVGDSIAKNIQYF